The 9 T cell receptor beta chains given below trace back to one sample, sequenced in a study of CD8 T cells in Susac syndrome. Random hexamers were used to reverse transcribe about 0.45 to 1 ug of RNA. One entry per CDR3 protein, called by TCRdb with MiXCR from the immunoSEQ multiplex PCR reads. This sample has tens of thousands of distinct CDR3 sequences, with roughly 94% found just once. What was sequenced was CD4+ T cells from PBMCs. These receptors all stem from a human donor with Susac syndrome.

The chain links TRBV9 to TRBJ2-5; 11 bases are a match to TRBD2. This CDR3 region has 17 residues. V lost 2 bases to trimming and J lost 3 bases; unmatched junction nucleotides: 9. Germline CDR1 and CDR2: SGDLS and YYNGEE. The CDR3 region has the DNA TGTGCCAGCAGCGTGGATCCTAGCGGGGGGCGTAAAGAGACCCAGTACTTC. Translated, it gives CASSVDPSGGRKETQYF.

This chain links TRBV14 with TRBJ1-2; D unresolved. Trimming took 2 bases from V and 4 from J, leaving 17 bases between them. Germline V gives CDR1 SGHDN, CDR2 FVKESK. This CDR3 comprises 16 residues. This chain's CDR3 is CASSQNPEGGIYGYTF. The CDR3 DNA reads TGTGCCAGCAGCCAAAACCCGGAGGGAGGTATCTATGGCTACACCTTC.

J is TRBJ2-7 and V is TRBV7-2, with 8 bases lining up with TRBD1. Germline assignment: CDR1 SGHTA and CDR2 FQGNSA. The V segment lost 5 bases and the J segment 2 bases; nucleotides outside the gene matches: 8. The CDR3 is 15 residues long. This CDR3 is CASSKTGTGPYEQYF. In DNA, the CDR3 is TGTGCCAGCAGCAAGACCGGGACAGGCCCCTACGAGCAGTACTTC.

The count of this clonotype is one. The chain recombines TRBV2 with TRBJ2-1; TRBD1 agrees at 7 bases. In germline, CDR1 is SNHLY, CDR2 FYNNEI. This CDR3 is 16 amino acids long. V dropped 2 bases and J dropped 7; count of bases not matched to a gene: 11. The CDR3 bases are TGTGCCAGCAGTGAACGTTCGGGACGCAGGGGGAATGAGCAGTTCTTC. Translation: CASSERSGRRGNEQFF.

The CDR3 region is CASSHNTGELFF. CDR3 in DNA: TGTGCCAGCAGCCATAATACCGGGGAGCTGTTTTTT. This sequence joins TRBV5-6 and TRBJ2-2; D remains ambiguous. The CDR3 runs 12 residues. CDR1 and CDR2 (germline): SGHDT, YYEEEE. V was cut by 4 bases and J by 5 bases, with 6 bases left in between. Full variable domain (remainder filled in from reference TRBV5-6 and TRBJ2-2): DAGVTQSPTHLIKTRGQQVTLRCSPKSGHDTVSWYQQALGQGPQFIFQYYEEEERQRGNFPDRFSGHQFPNYSSELNVNALLLGDSALYLCASSHNTGELFFGEGSRLTVL.

The count of this clonotype is one. The rearrangement uses TRBV6-1 and TRBJ1-6; D not certain. This CDR3 contains 13 residues. Per germline, CDR1 MNHNS and CDR2 SASEGT. The V end lost 2 bases, the J end lost 7 bases, and 6 bases lay between the germline ends. In DNA form, the CDR3 reads TGTGCCAGCAGTGAAAGGAGAAATTCACCCCTCCACTTT. Translation gives CASSERRNSPLHF.

This chain connects TRBV7-9 to TRBJ2-6; a weak D match, TRBD2 (5 bases). The CDR3 length is 14 residues. Germline CDR1 and CDR2: SEHNR and FQNEAQ (reference sequence). Trimming took 7 bases from V and 2 from J, leaving 9 bases between them. The CDR3 is CASTPRAGANVLTF. As DNA, the CDR3 is TGTGCCAGCACCCCGAGGGCTGGGGCCAACGTCCTGACTTTC.

V usage is TRBV20-1 and J usage is TRBJ2-7; unclear D gene. This CDR3 has 13 amino acids. CDR1 and CDR2 from the germline V gene are DFQATT and SNEGSKA (reference sequence). Trimming removed 7 bases at V and 3 bases at J, with 16 bases between. As DNA, the CDR3 is TGCAGTGTAAGAGGCTTCTACCTCTACGAGCAGTACTTC. Encoded protein: CSVRGFYLYEQYF.

The chain is built from TRBV20-1 and TRBJ2-4; D ambiguous. The CDR3 spans 12 residues. In germline, CDR1 is DFQATT, CDR2 SNEGSKA (reference sequence). V was cut by 0 bases and J by 6 bases, with 6 bases left in between. CDR3 coding DNA: TGCAGTGCTAGAGATGTGGGAAACATTCAGTACTTC. Protein sequence: CSARDVGNIQYF.